This entry is about one TCR beta chain. J lost 0 bases, V lost 2 bases, and 12 bases had no gene match. The germline CDR1 and CDR2 sequences are KGHDR and SFDVKD. The CDR3 has 19 amino acids. Under the authors' procedure: Reference gene primer amplification gave estimated nucleated cell counts. Measured with immunoSEQ multiplex PCR; TCRdb has only the in-frame clones, and not every one. V, J and clone size are taken as reported in that table, and D and trimming were inferred from the DNA itself. The sample lists about 83,000 clones; around 84% were seen once. This sample stems from a study of blood T cell repertoires in COVID-19. Study-level information: Both acute and convalescent COVID-19 samples were obtained from the United States, Italy and Spain. In each case, the material was cDNA or gDNA derived from T cells, B-cell-depleted T cells, or PBMCs.

Sequencing used peripheral blood. The genes are TRBV24-1 and TRBJ2-1, with TRBD2 matching over 7 bases. This receptor was taken from a man of 80 years or more with active or convalescent COVID-19. The CDR3 DNA follows: TGTGCCACCAGTGATTCGCGGGGAGGGCGGGGAAGCTCCTACAATGAGCAGTTCTTC. This gives the protein CATSDSRGGRGSSYNEQFF.